This TCR beta chain was captured by sequencing in a study of blood T cell repertoires in COVID-19. Between the trimmed V and J ends, which lost 3 bases and 0 bases, there was a span of 15 bases. Germline V gene data show CDR1 as LNHDA and CDR2 as SQIVND (reference sequence). The CDR3 covers 17 residues. In the original processing: For nucleated cells, counts were estimated from reference gene primer amplification. The protocol was immunoSEQ multiplex PCR, while the TCRdb copy is restricted to in-frame clones and leaves out a portion. The D gene and trimming were derived from the DNA, and the V and J assignments and clone size from that table. This table has 300,000 to 450,000 clones, roughly 80% appearing once.

The origin of this receptor is a human donor with acute or convalescent COVID-19. The donor label of this sample is uncertain. The specimen was peripheral blood. This chain links TRBV19 with TRBJ1-3, with TRBD1 as a possible D gene (6 bases). The CDR3 nucleotides read TGTGCCAGTAGTATCTCACGACAGGTCTTCTCTGGAAACACCATATATTTT. It encodes CASSISRQVFSGNTIYF.